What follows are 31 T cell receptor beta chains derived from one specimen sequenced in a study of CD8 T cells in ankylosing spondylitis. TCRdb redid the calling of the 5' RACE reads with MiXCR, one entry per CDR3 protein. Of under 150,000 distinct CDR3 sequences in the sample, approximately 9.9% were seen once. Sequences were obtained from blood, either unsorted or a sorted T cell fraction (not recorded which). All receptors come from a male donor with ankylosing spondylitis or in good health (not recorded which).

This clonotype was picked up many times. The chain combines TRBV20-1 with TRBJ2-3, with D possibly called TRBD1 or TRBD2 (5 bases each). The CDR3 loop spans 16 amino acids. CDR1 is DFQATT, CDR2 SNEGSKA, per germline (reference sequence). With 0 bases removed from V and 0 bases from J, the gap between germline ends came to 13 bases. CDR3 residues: CSARDVPGPSTDTQYF. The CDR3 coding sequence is TGCAGTGCTAGAGATGTCCCGGGACCTAGCACAGATACGCAGTATTTT.

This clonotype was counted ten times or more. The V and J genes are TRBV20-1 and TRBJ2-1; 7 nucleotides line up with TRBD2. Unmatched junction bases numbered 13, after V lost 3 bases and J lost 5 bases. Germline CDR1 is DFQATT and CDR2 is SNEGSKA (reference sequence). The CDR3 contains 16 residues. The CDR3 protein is CSARRWGGSWDNEQFF. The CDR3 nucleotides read TGCAGTGCTAGGAGGTGGGGGGGGAGTTGGGACAATGAGCAGTTCTTC.

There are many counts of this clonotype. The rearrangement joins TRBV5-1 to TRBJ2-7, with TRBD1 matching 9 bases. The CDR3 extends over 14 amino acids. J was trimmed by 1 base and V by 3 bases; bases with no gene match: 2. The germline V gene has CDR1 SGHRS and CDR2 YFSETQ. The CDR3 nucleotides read TGCGCCAGCAGCTCCGGGACAGGGTCCTACGAGCAGTACTTC. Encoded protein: CASSSGTGSYEQYF.

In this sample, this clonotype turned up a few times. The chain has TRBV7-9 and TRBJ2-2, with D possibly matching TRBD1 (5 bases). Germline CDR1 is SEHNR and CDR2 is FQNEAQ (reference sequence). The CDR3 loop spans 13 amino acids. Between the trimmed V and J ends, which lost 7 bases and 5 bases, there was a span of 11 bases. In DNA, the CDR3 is TGTGCCAGCAATCAAAGGGGAACCGGGGAGCTGTTTTTT. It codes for CASNQRGTGELFF.

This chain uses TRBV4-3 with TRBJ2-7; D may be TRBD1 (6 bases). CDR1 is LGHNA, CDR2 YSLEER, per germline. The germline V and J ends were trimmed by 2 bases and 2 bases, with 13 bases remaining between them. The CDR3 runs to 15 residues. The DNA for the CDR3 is TGCGCCAGCAGCCAACTAACAGGGAGCCCCTACGAGCAGTACTTC. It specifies CASSQLTGSPYEQYF.

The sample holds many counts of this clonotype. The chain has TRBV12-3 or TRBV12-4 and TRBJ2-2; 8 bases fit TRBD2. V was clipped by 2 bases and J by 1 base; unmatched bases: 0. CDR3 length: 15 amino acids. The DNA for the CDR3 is TGTGCCAGCAGTTTAAGCGGGAGGAACACCGGGGAGCTGTTTTTT. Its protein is CASSLSGRNTGELFF.

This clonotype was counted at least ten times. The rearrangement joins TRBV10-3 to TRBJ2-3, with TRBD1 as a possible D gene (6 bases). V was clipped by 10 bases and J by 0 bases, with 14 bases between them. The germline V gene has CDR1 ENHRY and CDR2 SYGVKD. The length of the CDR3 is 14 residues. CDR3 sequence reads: CASRQASSTDTQYF. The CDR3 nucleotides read TGTGCCAGTAGACAGGCCTCTAGCACAGATACGCAGTATTTT.

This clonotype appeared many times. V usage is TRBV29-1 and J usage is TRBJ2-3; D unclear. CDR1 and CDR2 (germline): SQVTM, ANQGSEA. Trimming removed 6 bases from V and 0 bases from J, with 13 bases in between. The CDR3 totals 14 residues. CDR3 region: CSVTHEASTDTQYF. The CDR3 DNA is TGCAGCGTAACGCACGAGGCTAGCACAGATACGCAGTATTTT.

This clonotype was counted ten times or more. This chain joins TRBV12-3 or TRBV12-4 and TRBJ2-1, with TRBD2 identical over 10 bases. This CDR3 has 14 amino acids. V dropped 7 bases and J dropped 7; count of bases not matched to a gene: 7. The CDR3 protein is CASTGLAGENEQFF. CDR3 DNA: TGTGCCAGCACCGGGCTAGCGGGAGAAAATGAGCAGTTCTTC.

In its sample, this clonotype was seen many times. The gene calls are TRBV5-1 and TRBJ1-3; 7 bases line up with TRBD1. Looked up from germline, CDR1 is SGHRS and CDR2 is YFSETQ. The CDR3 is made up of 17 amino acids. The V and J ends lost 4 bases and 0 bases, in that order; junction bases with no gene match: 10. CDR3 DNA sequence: TGCGCCAGCAGCGCCGCCCGGGACAGCAGCTCTGGAAACACCATATATTTT. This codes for CASSAARDSSSGNTIYF.

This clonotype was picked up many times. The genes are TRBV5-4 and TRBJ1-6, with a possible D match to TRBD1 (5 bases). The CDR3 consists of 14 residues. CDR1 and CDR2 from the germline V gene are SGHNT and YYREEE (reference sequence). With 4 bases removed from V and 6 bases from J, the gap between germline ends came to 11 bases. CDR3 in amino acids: CASSDAGLNSPLHF. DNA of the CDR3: TGTGCCAGCAGCGACGCAGGGCTTAATTCACCCCTCCACTTT.

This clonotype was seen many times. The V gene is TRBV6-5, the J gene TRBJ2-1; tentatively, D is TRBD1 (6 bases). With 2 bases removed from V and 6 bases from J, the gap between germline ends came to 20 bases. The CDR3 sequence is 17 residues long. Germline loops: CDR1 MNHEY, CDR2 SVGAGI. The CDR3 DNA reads TGTGCCAGCAGTTACAAGCGAGGCGACAGGACGCGCAATGAGCAGTTCTTC. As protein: CASSYKRGDRTRNEQFF.

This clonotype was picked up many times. CDR3 bases: TGCAGTGCTAGGGACAGGGGACGAGAGACCCAGTACTTC. It specifies CSARDRGRETQYF. The V gene is TRBV20-1, the J gene TRBJ2-5, with 9 bases fitting TRBD1. V dropped 3 bases and J dropped 4; count of bases not matched to a gene: 3. The CDR3 is made up of 13 amino acids. Germline V gene sequence: CDR1 DFQATT, CDR2 SNEGSKA (reference sequence).

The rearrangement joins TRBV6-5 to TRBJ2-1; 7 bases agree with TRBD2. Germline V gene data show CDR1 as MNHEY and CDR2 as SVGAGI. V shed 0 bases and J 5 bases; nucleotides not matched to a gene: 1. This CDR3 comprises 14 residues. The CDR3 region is CASSYSRGNNEQFF. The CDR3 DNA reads TGTGCCAGCAGTTACTCGCGGGGGAACAATGAGCAGTTCTTC.

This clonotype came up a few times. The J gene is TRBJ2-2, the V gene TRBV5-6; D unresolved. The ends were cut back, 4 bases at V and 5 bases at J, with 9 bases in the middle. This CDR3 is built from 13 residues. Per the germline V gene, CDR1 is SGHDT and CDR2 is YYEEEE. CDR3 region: CASSLAITGELFF. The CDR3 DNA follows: TGTGCCAGCAGCCTGGCAATTACCGGGGAGCTGTTTTTT.

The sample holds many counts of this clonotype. The CDR3 is CASSQEAGPKNTEAFF. CDR3 sequence (DNA): TGTGCCAGCAGCCAGGAGGCAGGACCTAAGAACACTGAAGCTTTCTTT. The chain uses TRBV4-2 and TRBJ1-1; D unresolved. CDR1 and CDR2 from the germline V gene are LGHNA and YNFKEQ. The CDR3 is 16 residues long. V lost 3 bases, J lost 1 base, and 15 bases lay in between.

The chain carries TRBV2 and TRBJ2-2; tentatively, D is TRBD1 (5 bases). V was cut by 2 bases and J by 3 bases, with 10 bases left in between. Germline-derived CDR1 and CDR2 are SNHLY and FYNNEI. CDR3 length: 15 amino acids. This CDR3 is CASSEMGLDTGELFF. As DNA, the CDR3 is TGTGCCAGCAGTGAAATGGGGCTAGACACCGGGGAGCTGTTTTTT.

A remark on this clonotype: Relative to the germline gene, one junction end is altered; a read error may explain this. The CDR3 DNA reads as TGCAGTGCTAGGTTAAGTGCCGATTTCGTTTTT. Amino acids: CSARLSADFVF. The genes are TRBV20-1 and TRBJ1-4, with D uncertain. CDR1 is DFQATT and CDR2 is SNEGSKA in the germline V gene (reference sequence). The CDR3 has 11 amino acids.

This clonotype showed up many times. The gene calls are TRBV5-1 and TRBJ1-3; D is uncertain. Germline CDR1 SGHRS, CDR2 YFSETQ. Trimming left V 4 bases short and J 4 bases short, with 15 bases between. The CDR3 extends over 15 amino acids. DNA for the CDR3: TGCGCCAGCAGCCTAGACGGTCTCTCGGGAAACACCATATATTTT. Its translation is CASSLDGLSGNTIYF. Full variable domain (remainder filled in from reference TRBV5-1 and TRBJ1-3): KAGVTQTPRYLIKTRGQQVTLSCSPISGHRSVSWYQQTPGQGLQFLFEYFSETQRNKGNFPGRFSGRQFSNSRSEMNVSTLELGDSALYLCASSLDGLSGNTIYFGEGSWLTVV.

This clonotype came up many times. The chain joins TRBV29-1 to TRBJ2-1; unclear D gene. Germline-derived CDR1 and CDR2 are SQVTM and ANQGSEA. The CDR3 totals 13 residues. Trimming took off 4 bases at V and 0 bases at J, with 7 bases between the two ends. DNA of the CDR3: TGCAGCGTTGTTAGTAGCTCCTACAATGAGCAGTTCTTC. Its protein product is CSVVSSSYNEQFF.

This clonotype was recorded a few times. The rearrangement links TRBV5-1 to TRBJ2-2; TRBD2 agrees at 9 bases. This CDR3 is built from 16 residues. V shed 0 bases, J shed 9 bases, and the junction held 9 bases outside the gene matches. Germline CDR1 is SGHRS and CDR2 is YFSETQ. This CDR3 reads CASSLVVAGALRELFF. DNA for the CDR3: TGCGCCAGCAGCTTGGTCGTAGCGGGAGCTCTCCGGGAGCTGTTTTTT.

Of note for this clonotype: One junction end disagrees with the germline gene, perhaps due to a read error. CDR3 DNA: TGTACCAGCAGCCTGGTAGACAATGAGCAGTTCTTC. It codes for CTSSLVDNEQFF. The rearrangement links TRBV7-8 to TRBJ2-1; no firm D call. Germline loops: CDR1 SGHVS, CDR2 FQNEAQ. This CDR3 contains 12 residues.

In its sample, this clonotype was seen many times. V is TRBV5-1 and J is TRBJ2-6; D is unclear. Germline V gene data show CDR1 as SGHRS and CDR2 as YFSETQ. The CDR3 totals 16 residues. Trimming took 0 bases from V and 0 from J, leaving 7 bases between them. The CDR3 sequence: CASSLEPNSGANVLTF. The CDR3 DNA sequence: TGCGCCAGCAGCTTGGAACCCAACTCTGGGGCCAACGTCCTGACTTTC.

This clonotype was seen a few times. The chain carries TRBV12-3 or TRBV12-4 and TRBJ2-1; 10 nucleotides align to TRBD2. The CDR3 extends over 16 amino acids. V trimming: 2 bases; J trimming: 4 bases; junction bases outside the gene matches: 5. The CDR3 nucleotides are TGTGCCAGCAGTTTACTTACTAGCGGGAATTACAATGAGCAGTTCTTC. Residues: CASSLLTSGNYNEQFF.

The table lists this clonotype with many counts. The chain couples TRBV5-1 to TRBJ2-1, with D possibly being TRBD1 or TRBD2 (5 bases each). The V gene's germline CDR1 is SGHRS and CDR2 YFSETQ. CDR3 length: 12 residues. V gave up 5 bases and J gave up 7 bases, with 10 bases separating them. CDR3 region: CASRREGNEQFF. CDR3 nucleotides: TGCGCCAGCAGGCGTGAGGGGAATGAGCAGTTCTTC.

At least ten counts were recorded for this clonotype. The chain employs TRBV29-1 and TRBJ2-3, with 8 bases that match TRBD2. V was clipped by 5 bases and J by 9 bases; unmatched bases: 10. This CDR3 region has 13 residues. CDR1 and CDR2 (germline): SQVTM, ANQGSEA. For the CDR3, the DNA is TGCAGCGTTCGACTAGCGCTTAGCTACACGCAGTATTTT. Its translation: CSVRLALSYTQYF.

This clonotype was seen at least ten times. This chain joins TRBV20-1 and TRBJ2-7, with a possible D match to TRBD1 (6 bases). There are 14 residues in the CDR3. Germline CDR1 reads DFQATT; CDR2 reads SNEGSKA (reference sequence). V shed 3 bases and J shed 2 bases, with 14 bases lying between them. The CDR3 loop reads CSASTQQGPYEQYF. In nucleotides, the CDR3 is TGCAGTGCTAGCACTCAACAGGGCCCCTACGAGCAGTACTTC.

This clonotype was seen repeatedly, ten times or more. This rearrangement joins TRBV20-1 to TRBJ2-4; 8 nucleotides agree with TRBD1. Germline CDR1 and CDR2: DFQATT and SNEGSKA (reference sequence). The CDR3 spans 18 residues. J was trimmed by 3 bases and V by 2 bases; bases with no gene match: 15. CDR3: CSARSSGPQQGGKNIQYF. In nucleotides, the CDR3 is TGCAGTGCTAGATCCTCGGGCCCTCAACAGGGGGGCAAAAACATTCAGTACTTC.

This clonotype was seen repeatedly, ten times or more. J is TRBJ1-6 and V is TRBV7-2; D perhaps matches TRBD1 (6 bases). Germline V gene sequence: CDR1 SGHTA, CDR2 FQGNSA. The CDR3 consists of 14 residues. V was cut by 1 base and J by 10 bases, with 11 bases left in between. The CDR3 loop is CASSLVQGESPLHF. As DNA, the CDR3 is TGTGCCAGCAGCTTAGTACAGGGAGAGTCACCCCTCCACTTT. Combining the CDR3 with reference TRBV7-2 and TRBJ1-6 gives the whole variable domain GAGVSQSPSNKVTEKGKDVELRCDPISGHTALYWYRQSLGQGLEFLIYFQGNSAPDKSGLPSDRFSAERTGGSVSTLTIQRTQQEDSAVYLCASSLVQGESPLHFGNGTRLTVT.

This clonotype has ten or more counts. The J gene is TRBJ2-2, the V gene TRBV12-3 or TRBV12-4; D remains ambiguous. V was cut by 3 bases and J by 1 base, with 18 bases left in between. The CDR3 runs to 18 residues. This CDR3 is CASSFFLSSGMNTGELFF. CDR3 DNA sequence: TGTGCCAGCAGTTTTTTTTTGTCGTCTGGGATGAACACCGGGGAGCTGTTTTTT.

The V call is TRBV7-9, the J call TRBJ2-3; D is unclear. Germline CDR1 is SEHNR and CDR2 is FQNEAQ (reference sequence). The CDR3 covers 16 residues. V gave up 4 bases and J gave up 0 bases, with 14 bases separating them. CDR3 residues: CASSSLVRASTDTQYF. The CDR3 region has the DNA TGTGCCAGCAGCTCATTGGTTAGGGCTAGCACAGATACGCAGTATTTT.